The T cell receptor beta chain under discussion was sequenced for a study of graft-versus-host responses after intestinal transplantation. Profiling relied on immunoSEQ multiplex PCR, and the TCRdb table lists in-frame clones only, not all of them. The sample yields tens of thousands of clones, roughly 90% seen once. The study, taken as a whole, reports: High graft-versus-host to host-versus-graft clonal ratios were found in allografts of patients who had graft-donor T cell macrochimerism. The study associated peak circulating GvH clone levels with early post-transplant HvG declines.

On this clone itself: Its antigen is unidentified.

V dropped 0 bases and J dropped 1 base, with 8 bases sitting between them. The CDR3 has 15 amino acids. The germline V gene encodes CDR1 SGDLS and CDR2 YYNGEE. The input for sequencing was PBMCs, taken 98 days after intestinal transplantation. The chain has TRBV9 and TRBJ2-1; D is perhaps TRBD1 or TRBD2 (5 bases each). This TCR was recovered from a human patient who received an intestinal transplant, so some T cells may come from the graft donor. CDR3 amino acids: CASSVERGSYNEQFF. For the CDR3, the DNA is TGTGCCAGCAGCGTAGAGAGGGGATCCTACAATGAGCAGTTCTTC.